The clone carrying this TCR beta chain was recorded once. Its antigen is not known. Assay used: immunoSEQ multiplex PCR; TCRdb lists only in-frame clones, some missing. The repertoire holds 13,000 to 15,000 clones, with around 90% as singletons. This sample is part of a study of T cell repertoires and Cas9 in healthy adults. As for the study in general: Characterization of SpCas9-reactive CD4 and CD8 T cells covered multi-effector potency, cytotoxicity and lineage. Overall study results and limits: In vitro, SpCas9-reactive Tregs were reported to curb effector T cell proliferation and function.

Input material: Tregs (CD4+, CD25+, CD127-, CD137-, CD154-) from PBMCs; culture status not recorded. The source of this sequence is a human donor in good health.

For the CDR3, the DNA is TGTGCCAGTAGTATAGGGGCTACGGACACTGAAGCTTTCTTT. Protein: CASSIGATDTEAFF. The rearrangement links TRBV19 to TRBJ1-1; no clear D gene. V lost 1 base, J lost 3 bases, and 9 bases lay in between. CDR1 is LNHDA, CDR2 SQIVND, per germline (reference sequence). There are 14 residues in the CDR3.